This T cell receptor beta chain derives from a study of control samples from healthy donors and cancer patients. This table comes from immunoSEQ multiplex PCR, and its TCRdb copy is limited to in-frame clones, with some not included. Of approximately 140,000 clones in the sample, 80% to 95% are singletons; the top ten hold about 5.8%. The CDR3 totals 19 residues. CDR1 SGHRS and CDR2 YFSETQ come from the germline V gene. V lost 3 bases, J lost 0 bases, and 22 bases lay in between. The sequenced material came from blood. This receptor was taken from a man younger than 35 in good health. The chain combines TRBV5-1 with TRBJ2-1; D possibly corresponds to TRBD1 (6 bases). The CDR3 DNA follows: TGCGCCAGCAGCTCGTCTACAGGGACCGAAAGAAGCTCCTACAATGAGCAGTTCTTC. The encoded protein is CASSSSTGTERSSYNEQFF.